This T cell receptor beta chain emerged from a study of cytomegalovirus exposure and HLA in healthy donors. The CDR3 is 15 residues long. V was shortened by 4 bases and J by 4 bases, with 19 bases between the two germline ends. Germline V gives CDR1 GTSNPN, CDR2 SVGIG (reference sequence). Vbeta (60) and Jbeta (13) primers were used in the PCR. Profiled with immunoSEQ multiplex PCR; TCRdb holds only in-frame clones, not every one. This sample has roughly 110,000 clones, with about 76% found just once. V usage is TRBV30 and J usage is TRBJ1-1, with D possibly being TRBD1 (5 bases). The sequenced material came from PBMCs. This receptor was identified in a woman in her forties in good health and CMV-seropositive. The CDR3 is CAWKSNHLGGTEAFF. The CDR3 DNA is TGTGCCTGGAAGAGTAACCACCTCGGGGGCACTGAAGCTTTCTTT.